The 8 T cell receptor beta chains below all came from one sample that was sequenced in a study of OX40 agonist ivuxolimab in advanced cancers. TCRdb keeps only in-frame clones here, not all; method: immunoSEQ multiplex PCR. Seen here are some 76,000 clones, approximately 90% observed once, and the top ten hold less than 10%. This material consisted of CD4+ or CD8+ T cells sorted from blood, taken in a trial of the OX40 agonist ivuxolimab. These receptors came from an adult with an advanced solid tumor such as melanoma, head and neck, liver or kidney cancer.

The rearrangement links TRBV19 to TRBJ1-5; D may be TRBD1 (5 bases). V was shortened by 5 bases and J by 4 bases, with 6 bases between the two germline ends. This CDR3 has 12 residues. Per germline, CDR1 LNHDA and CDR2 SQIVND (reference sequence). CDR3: CASSSGNQPQHF. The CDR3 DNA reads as TGTGCCAGTAGTTCAGGGAATCAGCCCCAGCATTTT.

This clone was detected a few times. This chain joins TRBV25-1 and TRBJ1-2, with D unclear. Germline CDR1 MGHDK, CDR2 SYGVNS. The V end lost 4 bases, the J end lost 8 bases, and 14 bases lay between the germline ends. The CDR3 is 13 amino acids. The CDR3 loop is CASSAAPWEGYTF. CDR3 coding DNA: TGTGCCAGCAGTGCGGCTCCCTGGGAAGGCTACACCTTC.

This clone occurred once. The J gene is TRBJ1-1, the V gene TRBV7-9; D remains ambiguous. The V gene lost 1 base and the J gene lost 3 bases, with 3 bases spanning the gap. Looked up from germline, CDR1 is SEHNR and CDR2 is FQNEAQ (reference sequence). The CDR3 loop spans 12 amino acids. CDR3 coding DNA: TGTGCCAGCAGCTTAGGGTACACTGAAGCTTTCTTT. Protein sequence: CASSLGYTEAFF.

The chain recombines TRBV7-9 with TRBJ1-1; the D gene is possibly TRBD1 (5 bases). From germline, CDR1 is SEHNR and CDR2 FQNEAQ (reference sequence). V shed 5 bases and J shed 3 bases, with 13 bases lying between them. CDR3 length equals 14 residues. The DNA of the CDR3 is TGTGCCAGCAGCCCGGGAGGGGTCCACACTGAAGCTTTCTTT. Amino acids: CASSPGGVHTEAFF.

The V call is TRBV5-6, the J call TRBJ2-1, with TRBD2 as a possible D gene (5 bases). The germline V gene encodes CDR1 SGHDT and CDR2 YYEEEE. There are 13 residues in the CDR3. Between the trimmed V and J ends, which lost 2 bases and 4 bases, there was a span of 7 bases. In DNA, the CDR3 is TGTGCCAGCAGCTTAAGGACTTACAATGAGCAGTTCTTC. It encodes CASSLRTYNEQFF.

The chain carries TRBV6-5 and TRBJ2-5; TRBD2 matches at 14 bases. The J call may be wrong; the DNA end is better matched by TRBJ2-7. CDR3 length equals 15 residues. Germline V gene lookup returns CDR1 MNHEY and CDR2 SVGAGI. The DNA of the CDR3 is TGTGCCAGCAGTTACTCGACTAGCGGGGGGGCCGAGCAGTACTTC. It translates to CASSYSTSGGAEQYF.

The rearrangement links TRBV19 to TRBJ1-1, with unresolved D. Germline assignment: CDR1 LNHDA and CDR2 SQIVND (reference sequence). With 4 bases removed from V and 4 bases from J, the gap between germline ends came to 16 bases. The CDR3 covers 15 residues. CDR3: CASSSGPIGTTEAFF. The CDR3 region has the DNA TGTGCCAGTAGTAGCGGACCCATTGGTACCACTGAAGCTTTCTTT.

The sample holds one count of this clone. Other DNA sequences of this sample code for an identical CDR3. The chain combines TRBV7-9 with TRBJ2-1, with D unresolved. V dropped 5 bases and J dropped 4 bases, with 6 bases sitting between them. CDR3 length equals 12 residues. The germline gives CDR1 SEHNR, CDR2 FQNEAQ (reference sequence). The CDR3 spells CASSLGYNEQFF. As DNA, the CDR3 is TGTGCCAGCAGCCTAGGGTACAATGAGCAGTTCTTC.